The entry below describes one TCR beta chain. The antigen it binds to is not known. It has no much larger one-base neighbor in the sample; base qualities were not kept. A case-control design nested within a healthcare worker cohort in London, UK, was used, with weekly nasopharyngeal swab PCR tests and blood sampling performed. Healthcare workers were recruited during the week of the UK lockdown, between 23 and 31 March 2020, and followed weekly for up to roughly 15 weeks. The method behind the library was 5' RACE. The instrument given in TCRdb is NextSeq 500. In the TCR library protocol, unique molecular identifiers were attached to individual cDNA molecules to correct for PCR bias and sequencing error. Sequencing covered both TCR alpha and beta chains, and within each sample the abundances of alpha and beta sequences were tightly co-correlated. The authors processed their data as follows. Decombinator V4 was used to annotate the V gene, J gene and CDR3 of the TCR sequences. TCRs were defined as expanded if a significant change between any two time points was detected under a Poisson model with p below 0.0001. TCR abundances were normalised to the total number of TCRs sequenced per sample and were expressed as counts per million. VDJdb, accessed 1 November 2021, was searched for CMV, EBV and SARS-CoV-2 annotated TCRs, with TCRs annotated for multiple antigens excluded. TCRdb reworked the public reads: Q25 trimming with fastp, MiXCR clone assembly, productive beta chains retained. All rows with the same CDR3 protein become a single entry with the most common DNA and genes. For this entry, the V and J calls and clone size follow TCRdb and not the study's own pipeline. A total of more than 95,000 distinct CDR3 sequences appear in this sample, 15% to 20% of them only once. The top ten clonotypes cover roughly 1.3% of the sample.

This sample is part of a study of early T cells in non-severe SARS-CoV-2 infection (dated by TCRdb to about 2021). About the full investigation: Because TCR sequencing relied on bulk RNA taken from unsorted whole blood, pairing of alpha and beta chains was not possible. On the study overall, not on this receptor specifically: VDJdb matching was skewed toward anti-spike CD8 responses and likely underestimated virus-specific expansions, missing private and CD4 specificities.

The sample consisted of whole blood. This clonotype was obtained from an adult who was a healthcare worker with PCR-confirmed SARS-CoV-2 infection or an uninfected control (not recorded which).

The CDR3 loop reads CASSSHSTGTGTTDTQYF. The nucleotide sequence reads TGTGCCAGCAGTTCCCATTCGACCGGGACAGGGACGACAGATACGCAGTATTTT. Here the chain combines TRBV28 and TRBJ2-3; TRBD1 lines up with 9 middle nucleotides. Germline trimming amounts to 4 bases on V and 3 bases on J, with 14 as the count of junction bases outside the gene matches. CDR1 MDHEN and CDR2 SYDVKM are derived from the germline V gene. The CDR3 runs 18 amino acids, cysteine and phenylalanine included. The entry retains the CDR3 DNA only, 54 bases that are in frame from base 1.